The entry that follows covers one T cell receptor (beta chain) sequence. No antigen is known for it. Genomic DNA in an amount of about 2 micrograms was extracted from cryopreserved PBMCs and used for the preparation of TCR beta libraries. The sample comes from a study of cytotoxic CD8 clonotypes in ibrutinib-treated CLL. Study as a whole: Median treatment time before response sampling was 12 months, range 6 to 36.

The CDR3 length is 14 residues. Trimming took off 5 bases at V and 5 bases at J, with 13 bases between the two ends. Per germline, CDR1 MDHEN and CDR2 SYDVKM. Sequencing used immunoSEQ multiplex PCR; TCRdb keeps in-frame clones, though not all of them. Altogether 160,000 or so clones are present, approximately 80% being singletons, with the ten largest covering over 4.5%. Study findings and constraints: Baseline clonality was higher than in age-matched healthy donors and moved in step with circulating CD8+ T-cell counts. Elevated clonality accompanied ibrutinib response, with a return toward baseline values at progression.

The receptor was isolated from a human donor with chronic lymphocytic leukemia. The chain is built from TRBV28 and TRBJ1-5; D gene unclear. The source was PBMCs, collected after 24 months of ibrutinib treatment. CDR3 sequence: CASSKMSSDQPQHF. The CDR3 nucleotides are TGTGCCAGCAGTAAGATGAGCAGCGATCAGCCCCAGCATTTT.